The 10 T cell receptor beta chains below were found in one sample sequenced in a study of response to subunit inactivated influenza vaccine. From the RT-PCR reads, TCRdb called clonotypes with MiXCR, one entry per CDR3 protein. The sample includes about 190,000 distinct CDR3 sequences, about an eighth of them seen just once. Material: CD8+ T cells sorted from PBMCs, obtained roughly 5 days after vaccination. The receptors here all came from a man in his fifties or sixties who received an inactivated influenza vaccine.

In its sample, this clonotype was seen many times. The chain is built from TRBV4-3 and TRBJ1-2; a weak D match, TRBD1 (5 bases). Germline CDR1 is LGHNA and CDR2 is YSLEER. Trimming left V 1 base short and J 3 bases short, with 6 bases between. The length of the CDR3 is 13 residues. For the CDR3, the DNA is TGCGCCAGCAGCCAAGGGGGGGACTATGGCTACACCTTC. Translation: CASSQGGDYGYTF.

CDR3 DNA: TGTGCCAGCAGCCCAAACCATGAGCAGTTCTTC. Translating it yields CASSPNHEQFF. V is TRBV12-3 or TRBV12-4 and J is TRBJ2-1; D uncertain. The CDR3 consists of 11 residues. V was pared by 6 bases and J by 8 bases, with 8 bases between.

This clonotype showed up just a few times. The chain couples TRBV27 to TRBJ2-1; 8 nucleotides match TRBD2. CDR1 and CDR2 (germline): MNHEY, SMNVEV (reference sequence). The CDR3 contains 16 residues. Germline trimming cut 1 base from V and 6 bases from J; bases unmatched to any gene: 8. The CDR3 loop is CASSLLPGLVSNEQFF. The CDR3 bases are TGTGCCAGCAGTTTATTGCCGGGACTAGTCTCCAATGAGCAGTTCTTC.

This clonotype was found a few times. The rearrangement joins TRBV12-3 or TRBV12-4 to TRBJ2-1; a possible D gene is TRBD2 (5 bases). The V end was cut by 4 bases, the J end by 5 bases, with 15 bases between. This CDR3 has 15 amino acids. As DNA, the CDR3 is TGTGCCAGCAGTTCCCGTGAGGGCTTAAACAATGAGCAGTTCTTC. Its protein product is CASSSREGLNNEQFF.

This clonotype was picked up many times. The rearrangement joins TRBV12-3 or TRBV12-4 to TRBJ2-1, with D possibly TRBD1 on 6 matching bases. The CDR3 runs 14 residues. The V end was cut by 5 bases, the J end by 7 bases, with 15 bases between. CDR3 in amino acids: CASSEATGMNEQFF. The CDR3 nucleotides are TGTGCCAGCAGTGAAGCTACAGGGATGAATGAGCAGTTCTTC.

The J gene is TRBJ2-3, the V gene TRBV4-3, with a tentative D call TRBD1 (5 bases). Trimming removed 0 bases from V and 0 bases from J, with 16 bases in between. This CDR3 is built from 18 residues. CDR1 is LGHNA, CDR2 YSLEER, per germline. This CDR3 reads CASSQDLRTTSSTDTQYF. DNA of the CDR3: TGCGCCAGCAGCCAAGATCTTAGGACAACCTCTAGCACAGATACGCAGTATTTT.

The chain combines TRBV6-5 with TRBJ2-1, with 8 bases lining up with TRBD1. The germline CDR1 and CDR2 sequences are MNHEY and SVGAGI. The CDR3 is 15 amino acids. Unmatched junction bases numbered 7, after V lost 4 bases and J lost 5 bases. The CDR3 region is CASSSARGLDNEQFF. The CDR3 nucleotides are TGTGCCAGCAGTTCCGCCAGGGGGCTGGACAATGAGCAGTTCTTC.

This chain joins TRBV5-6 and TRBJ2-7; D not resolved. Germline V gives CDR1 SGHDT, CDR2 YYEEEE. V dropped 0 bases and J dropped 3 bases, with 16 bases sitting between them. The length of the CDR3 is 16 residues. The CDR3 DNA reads TGTGCCAGCAGCTTGGATCTGGGCAGCCTTAACTACGAGCAGTACTTC. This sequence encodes CASSLDLGSLNYEQYF.

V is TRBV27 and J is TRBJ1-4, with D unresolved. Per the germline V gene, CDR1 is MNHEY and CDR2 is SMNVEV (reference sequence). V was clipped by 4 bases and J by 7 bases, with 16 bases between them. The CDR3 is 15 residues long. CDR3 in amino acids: CASSSHPALGEKLFF. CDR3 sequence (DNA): TGTGCCAGCAGTTCCCATCCCGCCCTGGGTGAAAAACTGTTTTTT.

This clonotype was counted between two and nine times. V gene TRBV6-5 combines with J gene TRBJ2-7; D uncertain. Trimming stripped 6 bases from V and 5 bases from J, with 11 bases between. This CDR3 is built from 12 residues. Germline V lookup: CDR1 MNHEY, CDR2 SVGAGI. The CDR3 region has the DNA TGTGCCAGCAGAACATCGACAAACGAGCAGTACTTC. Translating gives CASRTSTNEQYF.